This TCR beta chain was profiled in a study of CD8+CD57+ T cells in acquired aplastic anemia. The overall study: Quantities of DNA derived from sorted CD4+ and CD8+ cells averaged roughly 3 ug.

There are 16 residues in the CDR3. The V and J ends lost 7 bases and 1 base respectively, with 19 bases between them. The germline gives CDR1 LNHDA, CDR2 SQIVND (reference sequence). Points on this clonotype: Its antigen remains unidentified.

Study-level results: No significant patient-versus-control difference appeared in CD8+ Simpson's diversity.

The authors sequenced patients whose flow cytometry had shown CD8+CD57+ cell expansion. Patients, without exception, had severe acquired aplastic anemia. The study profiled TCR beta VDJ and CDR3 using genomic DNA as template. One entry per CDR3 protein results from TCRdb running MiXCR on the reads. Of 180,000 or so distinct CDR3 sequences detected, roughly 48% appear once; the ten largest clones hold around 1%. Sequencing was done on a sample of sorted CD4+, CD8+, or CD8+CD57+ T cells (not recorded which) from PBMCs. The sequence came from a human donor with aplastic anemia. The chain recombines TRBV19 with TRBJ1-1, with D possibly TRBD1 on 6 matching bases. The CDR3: CASKLDSEIPNTEAFF. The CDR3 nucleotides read TGTGCCAGTAAGTTGGACAGTGAAATCCCGAACACTGAAGCTTTCTTT. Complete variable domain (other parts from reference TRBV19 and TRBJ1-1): DGGITQSPKYLFRKEGQNVTLSCEQNLNHDAMYWYRQDPGQGLRLIYYSQIVNDFQKGDIAEGYSVSREKKESFPLTVTSAQKNPTAFYLCASKLDSEIPNTEAFFGQGTRLTVV.